What follows are 27 T cell receptor beta chains derived from one specimen sequenced in a study of T cells after somatic rescue of genetic block. Produced via immunoSEQ multiplex PCR; TCRdb's table is partial and in-frame only. The sample records 110,000 or so clones, 85% to 95% being singletons. The specimen was peripheral blood mononuclear cells (PBMCs). These receptors were taken from a woman aged 18-29 years.

The rearrangement uses TRBV18 and TRBJ1-4; TRBD1 might be the D (5 bases). CDR1 and CDR2 (germline): KGHSH, LQKENI. CDR3 length equals 13 residues. With 3 bases removed from V and 7 bases from J, the gap between germline ends came to 9 bases. CDR3 region: CASSPARGEKLFF. CDR3 nucleotide sequence: TGTGCCAGCTCACCGGCGAGGGGTGAAAAACTGTTTTTT.

Comment on this clone: A much more abundant neighbour one base away suggests this may be a read error. This chain uses TRBV6-5 with TRBJ1-3; D gene unclear. The CDR3 is 14 residues long. Trimming pared 0 bases from V and 4 bases from J, leaving 7 bases between. Germline V CDR1 and CDR2: MNHEY, SVGAGI. The CDR3 loop is CASSYSVRGNTIYF. CDR3 coding DNA: TGTGCCAGCAGTTACTCTGTACGGGGAAACACCATATATTTT.

This chain joins TRBV5-1 and TRBJ2-3; D is unresolved. This CDR3 contains 14 residues. Germline loops: CDR1 SGHRS, CDR2 YFSETQ. V was clipped by 0 bases and J by 6 bases, with 11 bases between them. DNA of the CDR3: TGCGCCAGCAGCTTGGGGTCCAACGCGGATACGCAGTATTTT. Translating it yields CASSLGSNADTQYF. The variable domain in full, completed from reference TRBV5-1 and TRBJ2-3, reads KAGVTQTPRYLIKTRGQQVTLSCSPISGHRSVSWYQQTPGQGLQFLFEYFSETQRNKGNFPGRFSGRQFSNSRSEMNVSTLELGDSALYLCASSLGSNADTQYFGPGTRLTVL.

This clone showed up just once. This chain connects TRBV5-1 to TRBJ1-5, with D hard to call. Trimming stripped 3 bases from V and 2 bases from J, with 15 bases between. This CDR3 is built from 16 residues. Germline assignment: CDR1 SGHRS and CDR2 YFSETQ. Written as DNA, the CDR3 is TGCGCCAGCAGCTACCCGAAGTCCCCTGGCAATCAGCCCCAGCATTTT. This gives the protein CASSYPKSPGNQPQHF.

The chain recombines TRBV5-1 with TRBJ1-2, with D possibly being TRBD1 (5 bases). V lost 2 bases, J lost 3 bases, and 11 bases lay in between. Germline V gene lookup returns CDR1 SGHRS and CDR2 YFSETQ. The CDR3 totals 14 residues. The CDR3 loop reads CASSFGTVDYGYTF. The CDR3 nucleotides are TGCGCCAGCAGCTTCGGGACTGTCGACTATGGCTACACCTTC.

The gene calls are TRBV2 and TRBJ1-5; a weak D match, TRBD1 (5 bases). This CDR3 contains 14 residues. Deletions cut 6 bases from V and 6 bases from J, with 15 bases between. Germline CDR1 SNHLY, CDR2 FYNNEI. The CDR3 reads CASRISREGQPQHF. The CDR3 DNA is TGTGCCAGCAGGATAAGCAGGGAAGGTCAGCCCCAGCATTTT. The whole variable domain, remainder taken from reference TRBV2 and TRBJ1-5, is EPEVTQTPSHQVTQMGQEVILRCVPISNHLYFYWYRQILGQKVEFLVSFYNNEISEKSEIFDDQFSVERPDGSNFTLKIRSTKLEDSAMYFCASRISREGQPQHFGDGTRLSIL.

This chain connects TRBV5-1 to TRBJ2-2; possible D gene TRBD1, 5 bases. The germline gives CDR1 SGHRS, CDR2 YFSETQ. CDR3 length: 13 residues. Trimming took off 4 bases at V and 3 bases at J, with 7 bases between the two ends. In DNA, the CDR3 is TGCGCCAGCAGCCTACAGGACACCGGGGAGCTGTTTTTT. Translation gives CASSLQDTGELFF.

The V and J genes are TRBV11-2 and TRBJ1-2; 8 nucleotides agree with TRBD1. Germline trimming cut 4 bases from V and 2 bases from J; bases unmatched to any gene: 12. The CDR3 contains 17 residues. The germline V gene encodes CDR1 SGHAT and CDR2 FQNNGV. CDR3 in amino acids: CASSSRFEDRENYGYTF. As DNA, the CDR3 is TGTGCCAGCAGCTCCCGCTTTGAGGACAGGGAGAACTATGGCTACACCTTC.

V and J are TRBV6-5 and TRBJ1-5, with D uncertain. Per germline, CDR1 MNHEY and CDR2 SVGAGI. The CDR3 spans 13 residues. V lost 5 bases and J lost 2, with 7 bases in between. CDR3 nucleotides: TGTGCCAGCAGTCCGGGTGGCAATCAGCCCCAGCATTTT. Encoded protein: CASSPGGNQPQHF.

The chain employs TRBV2 and TRBJ1-6, with D possibly matching TRBD1 (5 bases). Germline values: CDR1 SNHLY, CDR2 FYNNEI. The CDR3 has 16 amino acids. V dropped 0 bases and J dropped 7 bases, with 13 bases sitting between them. The CDR3 loop is CASSEAGPGRNSPLHF. The CDR3 nucleotides read TGTGCCAGCAGTGAAGCGGGGCCGGGGCGGAATTCACCCCTCCACTTT.

This clone was counted a single time. This chain connects TRBV7-9 to TRBJ2-1; 7 bases line up with TRBD1. The CDR3 totals 12 residues. Unmatched junction bases numbered 3, after V lost 0 bases and J lost 13 bases. Per germline, CDR1 SEHNR and CDR2 FQNEAQ (reference sequence). The CDR3 here is CASSLAGGDQFF. CDR3 in DNA: TGTGCCAGCAGCTTAGCAGGGGGCGATCAGTTCTTC. The whole variable domain, remainder taken from reference TRBV7-9 and TRBJ2-1, is DTGVSQNPRHKITKRGQNVTFRCDPISEHNRLYWYRQTLGQGPEFLTYFQNEAQLEKSRLLSDRFSAERPKGSFSTLEIQRTEQGDSAMYLCASSLAGGDQFFGPGTRLTVL.

This clone showed up just once. The gene calls are TRBV19 and TRBJ2-7; D is perhaps TRBD1 (5 bases). The V end lost 3 bases, the J end lost 2 bases, and 17 bases lay between the germline ends. This CDR3 has 16 residues. Looked up from germline, CDR1 is LNHDA and CDR2 is SQIVND (reference sequence). The CDR3 loop reads CASSMATGRWTYEQYF. The CDR3 bases are TGTGCCAGTAGTATGGCAACAGGAAGGTGGACCTACGAGCAGTACTTC.

This chain joins TRBV30 and TRBJ2-5, with 8 bases matching TRBD1. V trimming: 0 bases; J trimming: 3 bases; junction bases outside the gene matches: 9. The CDR3 has 16 residues. Per germline, CDR1 GTSNPN and CDR2 SVGIG (reference sequence). The CDR3, as DNA: TGTGCCTGGAGTGTACGGACAGGGACGAGGGAAGAGACCCAGTACTTC. Its protein product is CAWSVRTGTREETQYF.

The chain combines TRBV11-3 with TRBJ2-7; TRBD1 matches at 7 bases. This CDR3 spans 13 amino acids. The junction had 2 bases not matched to a gene; V was cut back by 2 bases and J by 4 bases. Germline assignment: CDR1 SGHNT and CDR2 YENEEA. CDR3 coding DNA: TGTGCCAGCAGCTTATCCAGGGGGTACGAGCAGTACTTC. It is translated as CASSLSRGYEQYF.

The chain has TRBV5-5 and TRBJ2-7, with D unclear. V gave up 1 base and J gave up 4 bases, with 6 bases separating them. The germline V gene has CDR1 SGHKS and CDR2 YYEKEE (reference sequence). This CDR3 spans 12 amino acids. For the CDR3, the DNA is TGTGCCAGCAGCTTGACGTTTTACGAGCAGTACTTC. Protein product: CASSLTFYEQYF.

This sequence joins TRBV2 and TRBJ2-2; TRBD2 agrees at 11 bases. The germline V gene encodes CDR1 SNHLY and CDR2 FYNNEI. V shed 7 bases, J shed 1 base, and the junction held 2 bases outside the gene matches. The CDR3 sequence is 15 residues long. In DNA form, the CDR3 reads TGTGCCAGCACCGGACTAGCGGGGAACACCGGGGAGCTGTTTTTT. Translation: CASTGLAGNTGELFF.

The rearrangement joins TRBV11-3 to TRBJ2-3; unclear D gene. This CDR3 is built from 14 residues. The V and J ends lost 0 bases and 4 bases respectively, with 8 bases between them. CDR1 is SGHNT, CDR2 YENEEA, per germline. This chain's CDR3 is CASSLDLTPDTQYF. The CDR3 coding sequence is TGTGCCAGCAGCTTAGATCTTACCCCAGATACGCAGTATTTT.

V is TRBV18 and J is TRBJ1-6, with unresolved D. V was pared by 5 bases and J by 8 bases, with 16 bases between. CDR1 and CDR2 from the germline V gene are KGHSH and LQKENI. The length of the CDR3 is 15 residues. The CDR3 is CASSIGPPADSPLHF. For the CDR3, the DNA is TGTGCCAGCTCAATAGGCCCTCCTGCTGATTCACCCCTCCACTTT.

The J gene is TRBJ2-3, the V gene TRBV7-3; 8 nucleotides agree with TRBD2. With 3 bases clipped from V and 4 bases from J, the junction kept 6 bases outside the gene matches. CDR3 length equals 15 residues. The germline gives CDR1 SGHTA, CDR2 FQGTGA. In nucleotides, the CDR3 is TGTGCCAGCAGCTTGACTAGCGCCGTATCAGATACGCAGTATTTT. This sequence encodes CASSLTSAVSDTQYF.

V and J are TRBV5-8 and TRBJ1-2; no firm D call. CDR1 and CDR2 from the germline V gene are SGHTS and YDEGEE. The CDR3 is 13 amino acids. The V end was cut by 0 bases, the J end by 4 bases, with 7 bases between. Here the CDR3 reads CASSLDAAYGYTF. Written as DNA, the CDR3 is TGTGCCAGCAGCTTGGACGCAGCCTATGGCTACACCTTC.

The CDR3 bases are TGTGCCAGCAGTCCCCGACAGGGGGCGCGAGGAAACACCATATATTTT. Its protein is CASSPRQGARGNTIYF. This chain links TRBV27 with TRBJ1-3; the match to TRBD1 covers 10 bases. V dropped 5 bases and J dropped 4; count of bases not matched to a gene: 8. The germline CDR1 and CDR2 sequences are MNHEY and SMNVEV (reference sequence). This CDR3 is built from 16 residues.

This clone was detected once. This chain joins TRBV30 and TRBJ1-6; D possibly corresponds to TRBD1 (6 bases). CDR3 size: 16 residues. The ends were cut back, 4 bases at V and 1 base at J, with 14 bases in the middle. Per germline, CDR1 GTSNPN and CDR2 SVGIG (reference sequence). Written as DNA, the CDR3 is TGTGCCTGGAAGGGCAGGGGAGGATCCTATAATTCACCCCTCCACTTT. Amino acids: CAWKGRGGSYNSPLHF.

The V call is TRBV5-4, the J call TRBJ2-2; 8 bases align to TRBD2. Germline CDR1 SGHNT, CDR2 YYREEE (reference sequence). The J segment lost 6 bases and the V segment lost 0 bases, leaving 10 bases of the junction unmatched. This CDR3 contains 17 residues. CDR3 region: CASSLAGLAGVAGELFF. Here the CDR3 DNA reads TGTGCCAGCAGCTTGGCAGGACTAGCAGGGGTCGCCGGGGAGCTGTTTTTT. The complete variable domain, with remaining parts taken from reference TRBV5-4 and TRBJ2-2, reads ETGVTQSPTHLIKTRGQQVTLRCSSQSGHNTVSWYQQALGQGPQFIFQYYREEENGRGNFPPRFSGLQFPNYSSELNVNALELDDSALYLCASSLAGLAGVAGELFFGEGSRLTVL.

The V and J genes are TRBV12-5 and TRBJ2-2; 10 nucleotides line up with TRBD1. V shed 4 bases and J 7 bases; nucleotides not matched to a gene: 12. The germline gives CDR1 LGHNT, CDR2 FRNRAP. The CDR3 totals 17 residues. The CDR3 DNA reads TGTGCTAGTGGTTCCTACCCGGGACAGGGGAATGTCGGGGAGCTGTTTTTT. This sequence encodes CASGSYPGQGNVGELFF.

V and J are TRBV6-6 and TRBJ1-6; TRBD1 aligns across 8 bases. The CDR3 has 14 amino acids. Germline V CDR1 and CDR2: MNHNY, SVGAGI (reference sequence). After removal of 7 bases from V and 7 bases from J, the junction contained 6 bases not matched to a gene. The CDR3, as DNA: TGTGCCAGCATCACCGGGACAGGCAATTCACCCCTCCACTTT. This translates into CASITGTGNSPLHF.

The CDR3 protein is CASSFQPGLNQPQHF. The CDR3 region has the DNA TGTGCCAGCAGCTTTCAGCCGGGCCTCAATCAGCCCCAGCATTTT. The gene calls are TRBV7-2 and TRBJ1-5; D is unclear. Germline loops: CDR1 SGHTA, CDR2 FQGNSA. CDR3 length equals 15 residues. Trimming cost V 3 bases and J 3 bases, with 12 bases left between them.

The rearrangement joins TRBV7-3 to TRBJ1-6, with 7 bases matching TRBD1. Trimming took 2 bases from V and 7 from J; bases not matched to a gene: 2. Per the germline V gene, CDR1 is SGHTA and CDR2 is FQGTGA. The CDR3 extends over 14 amino acids. The CDR3 region is CASSLSGGNSPLHF. Written as DNA, the CDR3 is TGTGCCAGCAGCTTATCAGGGGGGAATTCACCCCTCCACTTT.